The clone carrying this T cell receptor beta chain was recorded many times. Template switching with 5'RACE generated the TCR cDNA and added a universal primer site and UMIs. TCRdb passed the 5' RACE reads through MiXCR, listing each CDR3 protein once. This sample carries 300,000 to 400,000 distinct CDR3 sequences, around 6.4% of them seen once, and the ten largest clones take over 12%. These data originate in a study of T cells after yellow fever vaccination. The CDR3 is made up of 14 amino acids. V was clipped by 2 bases and J by 3 bases, with 7 bases between them. This sequence was found in a man younger than 40 who received the YFV17D yellow fever vaccine. The specimen was PBMCs, collected 5 days after the yellow fever booster vaccination. V is TRBV12-3 or TRBV12-4 and J is TRBJ2-2; D perhaps matches TRBD1 (5 bases). The DNA of the CDR3 is TGTGCCAGCAGTTTAATAGGGGACACCGGGGAGCTGTTTTTT. Translating gives CASSLIGDTGELFF.